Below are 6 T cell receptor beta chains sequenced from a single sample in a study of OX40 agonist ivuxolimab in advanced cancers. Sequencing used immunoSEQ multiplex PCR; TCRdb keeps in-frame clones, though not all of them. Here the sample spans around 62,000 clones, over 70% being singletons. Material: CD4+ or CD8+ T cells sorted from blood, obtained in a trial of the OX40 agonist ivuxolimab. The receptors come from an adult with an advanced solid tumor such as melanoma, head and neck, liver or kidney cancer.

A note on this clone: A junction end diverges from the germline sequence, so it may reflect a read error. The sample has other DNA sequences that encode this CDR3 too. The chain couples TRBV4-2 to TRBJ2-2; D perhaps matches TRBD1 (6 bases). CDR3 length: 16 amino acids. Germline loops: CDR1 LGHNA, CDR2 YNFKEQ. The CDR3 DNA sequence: TGTGCCAGCAGCCAAGGAGCGCAGGGGCTCACCGGGGAGCTGTTCTTT. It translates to CASSQGAQGLTGELFF.

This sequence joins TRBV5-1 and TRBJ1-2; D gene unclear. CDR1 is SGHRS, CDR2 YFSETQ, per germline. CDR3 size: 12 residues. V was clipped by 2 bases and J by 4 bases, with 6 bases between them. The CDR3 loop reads CASSFGSYGYTF. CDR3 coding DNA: TGCGCCAGCAGCTTCGGCAGCTATGGCTACACCTTC. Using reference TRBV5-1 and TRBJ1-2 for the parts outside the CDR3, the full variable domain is KAGVTQTPRYLIKTRGQQVTLSCSPISGHRSVSWYQQTPGQGLQFLFEYFSETQRNKGNFPGRFSGRQFSNSRSEMNVSTLELGDSALYLCASSFGSYGYTFGSGTRLTVV.

The CDR3 nucleotides are TGTGCCAGCAGCTTAGGGGGGGGCTCCTACAATGAGCAGTTCTTC. Residues: CASSLGGGSYNEQFF. This chain links TRBV11-3 with TRBJ2-1; 7 bases fit TRBD2. The J segment lost 0 bases and the V segment lost 1 base, leaving 0 bases of the junction unmatched. Germline CDR1 reads SGHNT; CDR2 reads YENEEA. The length of the CDR3 is 15 residues.

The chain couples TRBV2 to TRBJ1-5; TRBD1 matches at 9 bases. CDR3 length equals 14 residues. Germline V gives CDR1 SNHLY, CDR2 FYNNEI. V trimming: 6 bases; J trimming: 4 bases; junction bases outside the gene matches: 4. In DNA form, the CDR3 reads TGTGCCAGCAGCGAGGACAGGGGAAATCAGCCCCAGCATTTT. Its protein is CASSEDRGNQPQHF.

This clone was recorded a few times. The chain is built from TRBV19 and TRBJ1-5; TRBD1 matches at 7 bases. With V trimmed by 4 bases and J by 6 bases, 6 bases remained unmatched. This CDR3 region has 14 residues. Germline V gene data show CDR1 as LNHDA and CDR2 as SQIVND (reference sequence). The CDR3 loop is CASSTTGRGQPQHF. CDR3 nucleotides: TGTGCCAGTAGTACGACAGGGAGGGGTCAGCCCCAGCATTTT.

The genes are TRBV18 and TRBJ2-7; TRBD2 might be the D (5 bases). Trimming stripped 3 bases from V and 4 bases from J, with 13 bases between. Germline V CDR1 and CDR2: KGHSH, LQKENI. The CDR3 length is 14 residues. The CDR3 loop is CASSPAGAEYEQYF. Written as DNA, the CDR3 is TGTGCCAGCTCACCTGCGGGTGCGGAGTACGAGCAGTACTTC.